This is a list of T cell receptor beta chains from one sample in a study of CD8 T cells in ankylosing spondylitis. Each CDR3 protein is one row after TCRdb ran MiXCR on the 5' RACE reads. Altogether roughly 470,000 distinct CDR3 sequences are present, 20% to 30% being singletons, with the ten largest covering over 0.8%. Sequencing was performed on blood, either unsorted or a sorted T cell fraction (not recorded which). The source is a male donor with ankylosing spondylitis. Each CDR3 is given with its conserved first and last residue. Fields, in order: J gene, V gene, CDR3 protein.

j_call: TRBJ1-4
v_call: TRBV6-1
cdr3_aa: CASSFGGDSEKLFF

j_call: TRBJ2-7
v_call: TRBV9
cdr3_aa: CASSGQLAGGPEQYF

j_call: TRBJ2-3
v_call: TRBV11-2
cdr3_aa: CASSLLAGALDTQYF

j_call: TRBJ2-1
v_call: TRBV20-1
cdr3_aa: CSASYRYSYNEQFF

j_call: TRBJ2-5
v_call: TRBV3-1
cdr3_aa: CASSVTSGQETQYF

j_call: TRBJ2-7
v_call: TRBV7-6
cdr3_aa: CASSGGGDYEQYF

j_call: TRBJ1-1
v_call: TRBV6-4
cdr3_aa: CASISPESTEAFF

j_call: TRBJ1-6
v_call: TRBV7-2
cdr3_aa: CASSLTGTQNNSPLHF

j_call: TRBJ2-3
v_call: TRBV7-9
cdr3_aa: CASSFVRATDTQYF

j_call: TRBJ2-3
v_call: TRBV12-3/TRBV12-4
cdr3_aa: CASSFRGRVDTQYF